Each of the 27 T cell receptor beta chains below was sequenced from the same sample in a study of T cells after yellow fever vaccination (dated by TCRdb to the late 2010s). To prepare the library, 5' RACE was applied. The data were produced on an Illumina HiSeq 2500. The raw public data were reprocessed by TCRdb itself: fastp quality trimming at Q25, MiXCR clonotype calling, in-frame beta chains only. When rows share a CDR3 protein, they turn into one entry using the most common DNA and genes. The sample has a few hundred thousand distinct CDR3 sequences on record, about 15% of them singletons. The biggest ten clones account for roughly 17% of the sample. The treatment or condition label on this specimen signifies: live attenuated yellow fever vaccine strain. The source was PBMCs, collected around 5 days after the first yellow fever vaccination. The receptors here all came from a man between 18 and 35 years old who received the YFV17D yellow fever vaccine.

This chain connects TRBV29-1 to TRBJ2-4, with D perhaps TRBD1 or TRBD2 (6 bases each). The CDR3 totals 13 residues. Per germline, CDR1 SQVTM and CDR2 ANQGSEA. V was cut by 5 bases and J by 6 bases, with 14 bases left in between. CDR3: CSVYGGPGNIQYF. The CDR3 DNA follows: TGCAGCGTTTATGGGGGGCCGGGAAACATTCAGTACTTC.

In its sample, this clonotype was seen many times. The chain carries TRBV7-2 and TRBJ1-2; 11 bases are shared with TRBD1. The CDR3 sequence is 15 residues long. The V and J ends lost 5 bases and 8 bases, in that order; junction bases with no gene match: 10. In germline, CDR1 is SGHTA, CDR2 FQGNSA. As DNA, the CDR3 is TGTGCCAGCAGCCGACCGGGACAGGGGGTGGAGGGCTACACCTTC. Amino acids: CASSRPGQGVEGYTF.

This sequence joins TRBV20-1 and TRBJ1-6; D is unclear. V was clipped by 3 bases and J by 10 bases, with 25 bases between them. CDR1 DFQATT and CDR2 SNEGSKA come from the germline V gene (reference sequence). The CDR3 loop spans 17 amino acids. The CDR3 protein is CSAREDSYSRPVSPLHF. Here the CDR3 DNA reads TGCAGTGCTAGGGAGGATTCGTACAGTCGGCCGGTATCACCCCTCCACTTT.

The chain joins TRBV14 to TRBJ1-1, with D maybe TRBD1 (6 bases). The CDR3 has 13 amino acids. The V and J ends lost 6 bases and 4 bases respectively, with 12 bases between them. Germline CDR1 reads SGHDN; CDR2 reads FVKESK. CDR3 residues: CASSTGMFTEAFF. The CDR3 DNA reads TGTGCCAGCAGTACAGGGATGTTCACTGAAGCTTTCTTT.

The chain has TRBV4-2 and TRBJ2-5, with D possibly being TRBD1 (7 bases). This CDR3 is built from 14 residues. The V gene lost 2 bases and the J gene lost 3 bases, with 10 bases spanning the gap. Germline assignment: CDR1 LGHNA and CDR2 YNFKEQ. CDR3 DNA sequence: TGTGCCAGCAGCCAACAGGGGGGAGAAGAGACCCAGTACTTC. Its translation: CASSQQGGEETQYF.

CDR3 coding DNA: TGTGCCAGCGGTTTTCTAGCGGGGCTCACCGGGGAGCTGTTTTTT. This codes for CASGFLAGLTGELFF. The genes are TRBV6-5 and TRBJ2-2; 9 nucleotides agree with TRBD2. In germline, CDR1 is MNHEY, CDR2 SVGAGI. The CDR3 extends over 15 amino acids. V dropped 8 bases and J dropped 4; count of bases not matched to a gene: 8.

In this sample, this clonotype turned up a few times. CDR3 protein: CASSLFGLGEKLFF. In nucleotides, the CDR3 is TGTGCCAGCAGCTTGTTTGGGTTGGGTGAAAAACTGTTTTTT. The chain joins TRBV7-2 to TRBJ1-4; D gene ambiguous. V lost 3 bases, J lost 7 bases, and 12 bases lay in between. Germline V gene sequence: CDR1 SGHTA, CDR2 FQGNSA. CDR3 length equals 14 residues.

The rearrangement joins TRBV9 to TRBJ1-2, with D perhaps matching TRBD1 (6 bases). CDR1 is SGDLS, CDR2 YYNGEE, per germline. V lost 0 bases and J lost 7, with 16 bases in between. The CDR3 sequence is 15 residues long. For the CDR3, the DNA is TGTGCCAGCAGCGTAGTAGAGGGGGGGTATCGTGGCTACACCTTC. Its protein is CASSVVEGGYRGYTF.

V is TRBV7-2 and J is TRBJ2-1; TRBD2 aligns across 8 bases. CDR3 length: 15 residues. Germline-derived CDR1 and CDR2 are SGHTA and FQGNSA. Trimming cost V 4 bases and J 8 bases; bases outside gene matches: 10. The chain's CDR3 is CASSSGLVGGYEQFF. CDR3 nucleotide sequence: TGTGCCAGCAGCTCGGGACTAGTAGGGGGGTATGAGCAGTTCTTC.

This clonotype was counted a few times. V usage is TRBV15 and J usage is TRBJ1-4; 12 nucleotides line up with TRBD1. The CDR3 consists of 16 residues. Losses at the gene ends were 8 bases for V and 8 bases for J; bases not matched to a gene: 12. CDR1 is LNHNV, CDR2 YYDKDF, per germline (reference sequence). The CDR3 region has the DNA TGTGCCACCTTCCTAGGGACAGGGGGCGATGGCGAAAAACTGTTTTTT. The encoded protein is CATFLGTGGDGEKLFF.

The CDR3 reads CASRRLDRVLSGYTF. DNA for the CDR3: TGTGCCAGCAGGAGGCTGGACAGGGTCTTAAGCGGCTACACCTTC. J is TRBJ1-2 and V is TRBV6-1, with TRBD1 matching over 8 bases. CDR3 length: 15 amino acids. In germline, CDR1 is MNHNS, CDR2 SASEGT. The junction had 14 bases not matched to a gene; V was cut back by 6 bases and J by 8 bases.

The chain links TRBV6-1 to TRBJ2-3; possible D gene TRBD1, 6 bases. This CDR3 is built from 13 residues. In germline, CDR1 is MNHNS, CDR2 SASEGT. Trimming took 7 bases from V and 1 from J, leaving 9 bases between them. CDR3 residues: CASTRTGTDTQYF. The DNA of the CDR3 is TGTGCCAGCACCCGGACAGGCACAGATACGCAGTATTTT.

This clonotype has a handful of counts. The chain recombines TRBV29-1 with TRBJ1-4; no definite D call. In germline, CDR1 is SQVTM, CDR2 ANQGSEA. The V gene lost 0 bases and the J gene lost 4 bases, with 6 bases spanning the gap. The CDR3 is 13 residues long. CDR3 nucleotide sequence: TGCAGCGTTGAAGATTGGCTTAATGAAAAACTGTTTTTT. Protein: CSVEDWLNEKLFF. Supplemented by reference TRBV29-1 and TRBJ1-4, the full variable domain reads SAVISQKPSRDICQRGTSLTIQCQVDSQVTMMFWYRQQPGQSLTLIATANQGSEATYESGFVIDKFPISRPNLTFSTLTVSNMSPEDSSIYLCSVEDWLNEKLFFGSGTQLSVL.

This clonotype was counted only a few times. V gene TRBV7-2 combines with J gene TRBJ2-7, with D hard to call. This CDR3 region has 14 residues. Germline V gene sequence: CDR1 SGHTA, CDR2 FQGNSA. The germline V and J ends were trimmed by 5 bases and 4 bases, with 15 bases remaining between them. The CDR3 spells CASSPHLLGYEQYF. The CDR3 DNA sequence: TGTGCCAGCAGCCCTCACCTCTTAGGTTACGAGCAGTACTTC.

The table lists this clonotype with a few counts. The chain is built from TRBV7-9 and TRBJ1-5; D is unclear. V was cut by 3 bases and J by 5 bases, with 8 bases left in between. This CDR3 spans 13 amino acids. Germline CDR1 SEHNR, CDR2 FQNEAQ (reference sequence). Here the CDR3 reads CASSFSVHQPQHF. The CDR3 DNA sequence: TGTGCCAGCAGCTTTTCGGTTCATCAGCCCCAGCATTTT.

In its sample, this clonotype was seen a few times. This chain links TRBV3-1 with TRBJ1-5; D gene unclear. The CDR3 covers 13 residues. V was pared by 0 bases and J by 6 bases, with 6 bases between. Germline V CDR1 and CDR2: LGHDT, YNNKEL (reference sequence). Here the CDR3 reads CASSQDVGQPQHF. The CDR3 region has the DNA TGTGCCAGCAGCCAAGATGTGGGTCAGCCCCAGCATTTT.

The CDR3: CASSVVPRPSYEQYF. CDR3 nucleotides: TGTGCCAGCAGCGTAGTCCCTAGACCCTCCTACGAGCAGTACTTC. The genes are TRBV9 and TRBJ2-7, with no clear D. In germline, CDR1 is SGDLS, CDR2 YYNGEE. This CDR3 has 15 residues. The ends were cut back, 0 bases at V and 0 bases at J, with 10 bases in the middle.

This clonotype has only a few counts. The V gene is TRBV7-3, the J gene TRBJ1-2, with 11 bases that match TRBD1. This CDR3 is 16 amino acids long. Per the germline V gene, CDR1 is SGHTA and CDR2 is FQGTGA. Trimming at V came to 4 bases and at J to 3 bases, leaving 7 bases not matched to a gene. The CDR3 DNA follows: TGTGCCAGCAGCTCAGAAGGGACAGGGGGATACTATGGCTACACCTTC. Translation: CASSSEGTGGYYGYTF. The full variable domain, its missing parts supplied by reference TRBV7-3 and TRBJ1-2, is GAGVSQTPSNKVTEKGKYVELRCDPISGHTALYWYRQSLGQGPEFLIYFQGTGAADDSGLPNDRFFAVRPEGSVSTLKIQRTERGDSAVYLCASSSEGTGGYYGYTFGSGTRLTVV.

The chain is built from TRBV20-1 and TRBJ2-3; TRBD2 matches 7 bases. Germline V gene lookup returns CDR1 DFQATT and CDR2 SNEGSKA (reference sequence). The trim removed 0 bases at V and 2 bases at J, leaving 8 bases unmatched. The CDR3 has 16 amino acids. The chain's CDR3 is CSARDGGGRNTDTQYF. In DNA form, the CDR3 reads TGCAGTGCTAGAGATGGTGGCGGGAGAAACACAGATACGCAGTATTTT.

This clonotype was seen more than once but under ten times. The chain is built from TRBV6-5 and TRBJ2-3, with a weak D call TRBD2 (6 bases). V gave up 2 bases and J gave up 4 bases, with 7 bases separating them. Per the germline V gene, CDR1 is MNHEY and CDR2 is SVGAGI. The CDR3 spans 13 residues. DNA for the CDR3: TGTGCCAGCAGTTACGGAGGGTCAGATACGCAGTATTTT. It is translated as CASSYGGSDTQYF.

The chain employs TRBV4-3 and TRBJ2-5; 7 nucleotides agree with TRBD1. CDR1 and CDR2 (germline): LGHNA, YSLEER. Trimming at V came to 0 bases and at J to 7 bases, leaving 5 bases not matched to a gene. CDR3 length equals 14 residues. CDR3 region: CASSQEARGWTQYF. The CDR3 DNA is TGCGCCAGCAGCCAAGAGGCCAGGGGGTGGACCCAGTACTTC.

This clonotype has a handful of counts. The genes are TRBV4-3 and TRBJ1-4; D possibly corresponds to TRBD1 (6 bases). Trimming left V 0 bases short and J 0 bases short, with 14 bases between. Per the germline V gene, CDR1 is LGHNA and CDR2 is YSLEER. The CDR3 totals 18 residues. CDR3 sequence reads: CASSQDPAGAPTNEKLFF. CDR3 DNA sequence: TGCGCCAGCAGCCAAGATCCCGCAGGGGCCCCAACTAATGAAAAACTGTTTTTT.

This clonotype was picked up one time. DNA for the CDR3: TGCGCCAGCAGCCGGGACAGTGAGTTAGAGACCCAGTACTTC. Its translation is CASSRDSELETQYF. The chain couples TRBV5-1 to TRBJ2-5, with 7 bases that match TRBD1. The CDR3 extends over 14 amino acids. Germline trimming cut 4 bases from V and 4 bases from J; bases unmatched to any gene: 7. Germline CDR1 SGHRS, CDR2 YFSETQ.

The V and J genes are TRBV4-1 and TRBJ1-2, with 7 bases that match TRBD1. The CDR3 has 15 amino acids. Germline V gives CDR1 MGHRA, CDR2 YSYEKL. Trimming took 0 bases from V and 8 from J; bases not matched to a gene: 9. CDR3 in amino acids: CASSQEFRRGLGYTF. The CDR3 DNA reads as TGCGCCAGCAGCCAAGAATTTAGGAGGGGGCTGGGCTACACCTTC.

This clonotype is a singleton in its sample. The gene calls are TRBV3-1 and TRBJ2-5, with 7 bases aligning to TRBD2. Trimming at V came to 1 base and at J to 7 bases, leaving 0 bases not matched to a gene. CDR3 size: 12 residues. The germline V gene encodes CDR1 LGHDT and CDR2 YNNKEL (reference sequence). The CDR3 spells CASSQGGGTQYF. CDR3 sequence (DNA): TGTGCCAGCAGCCAAGGCGGGGGGACCCAGTACTTC.

The chain has TRBV20-1 and TRBJ1-4; possibly TRBD1 for D (6 bases). Germline V gene sequence: CDR1 DFQATT, CDR2 SNEGSKA (reference sequence). Deletions cut 0 bases from V and 4 bases from J, with 15 bases between. The CDR3 runs to 16 residues. For the CDR3, the DNA is TGCAGTGCTAGAGATCTCTTTCGACAGGATAATGAAAAACTGTTTTTT. It is translated as CSARDLFRQDNEKLFF.

In this sample, this clonotype turned up a few times. This chain uses TRBV29-1 with TRBJ2-3, with TRBD2 as a possible D gene (5 bases). The germline CDR1 and CDR2 sequences are SQVTM and ANQGSEA. The CDR3 runs to 15 residues. Trimming pared 6 bases from V and 0 bases from J, leaving 16 bases between. CDR3 bases: TGCAGCGTGGGTGGCGACTACCGTAGCACAGATACGCAGTATTTT. Translated: CSVGGDYRSTDTQYF.